This T cell receptor beta chain appears in the sequencing data of a study of molecular identifiers for immune sequencing clone quantification. Comment on this clonotype: A much larger clone differs by one base, so this may be a read error.

J gave up 0 bases and V 5 bases, and 2 bases lay outside the gene matches. The CDR3 has 13 residues. Germline loops: CDR1 DFQATT, CDR2 SNEGSKA (reference sequence). The authors built bulk TCR libraries by previously described methods with listed TCR primers. Via MiXCR, TCRdb re-called the PCR reads, giving one row per CDR3 protein. The table shows about 640,000 distinct CDR3 sequences, with less than 20% occurring only once. This clonotype originated in a human donor in good health. Some libraries in this study had Jurkat cell RNA spiked in. The chain is built from TRBV20-1 and TRBJ2-7; 9 bases fit TRBD2. The sample comprised naive CD8+ T cells from blood, with Jurkat cell RNA spiked in. Indicated subset: FACS-sorted CD8+CD4-CCR7+CD45RA+ naive T cells. CDR3 bases: TGCAGTGCTGGACTAGCGACCTCCTACGAGCAGTACTTC. It translates to CSAGLATSYEQYF.